This TCR beta chain emerged from a study of human T cells and chemical hapten exposure. Trimming took 8 bases from V and 3 from J; bases not matched to a gene: 15. From germline, CDR1 is SGHRS and CDR2 YFSETQ. The CDR3 is 16 amino acids. Authors' data handling: Samples contained a median of approximately 100,000 TCRs, with a range of about 20,000 to 750,000. One entry per CDR3 protein, called by TCRdb with MiXCR from the RACE reads. The V and J calls and clone size come from TCRdb's table, not from the authors' own analysis. Seen here are 75,000 to 100,000 distinct CDR3 sequences, over 7.5% observed once, and the top ten hold about 2%. The time point was: patch test 2, 6 weeks after DPC sensitization. Noted treatment: therapeutic diphenylcyclopropenone sensitization with weekly scalp DPC. This clonotype was detected many times.

This chain links TRBV5-1 with TRBJ2-7; 9 nucleotides line up with TRBD2. Material: whole blood, obtained in connection with sensitization to the hapten diphenylcyclopropenone (DPC). This clonotype was sampled from a woman aged 40 to 49 with alopecia areata. Some clones in this sample may be carry-over from other donors' samples. The CDR3 coding sequence is TGCGCCAGAGAGCGGAACCCTAGCGGGGCGCACTACGAGCAGTACTTC. Translation gives CARERNPSGAHYEQYF.